This T cell receptor beta chain was recorded in a study of T cell responses to AZD1222 COVID-19 vaccine. Overall study findings and caveats: White British people made up most donors, females outnumbered males, and clonal diversity was possibly underestimated. Researchers took repertoire samples only after the peak T cell response had come. Targets within unmutated variant regions were reportedly found for nearly half of spike-specific TCRs.

Libraries were prepared by immunoSEQ multiplex PCR; TCRdb keeps only in-frame clonotypes and omits some of them. The sample consists of fewer than 30,000 clones, more than 85% of them appearing once. About this clone: Its antigen is not identified.

Second-dose intervals of approximately 4 or approximately 12 weeks were pooled. Trimming took off 6 bases at V and 0 bases at J, with 12 bases between the two ends. CDR3 length: 15 residues. CDR1 and CDR2 (germline): SNHLY, FYNNEI. The chain has TRBV2 and TRBJ1-5; possible D gene TRBD1, 5 bases. The starting material was peripheral blood, obtained 28 days after the second AZD1222 dose. The sequence was collected from an adult who received the AZD1222 COVID-19 vaccine. CDR3 amino acids: CASRGGRVSNQPQHF. Written as DNA, the CDR3 is TGTGCCAGCAGGGGGGGACGGGTTAGCAATCAGCCCCAGCATTTT.